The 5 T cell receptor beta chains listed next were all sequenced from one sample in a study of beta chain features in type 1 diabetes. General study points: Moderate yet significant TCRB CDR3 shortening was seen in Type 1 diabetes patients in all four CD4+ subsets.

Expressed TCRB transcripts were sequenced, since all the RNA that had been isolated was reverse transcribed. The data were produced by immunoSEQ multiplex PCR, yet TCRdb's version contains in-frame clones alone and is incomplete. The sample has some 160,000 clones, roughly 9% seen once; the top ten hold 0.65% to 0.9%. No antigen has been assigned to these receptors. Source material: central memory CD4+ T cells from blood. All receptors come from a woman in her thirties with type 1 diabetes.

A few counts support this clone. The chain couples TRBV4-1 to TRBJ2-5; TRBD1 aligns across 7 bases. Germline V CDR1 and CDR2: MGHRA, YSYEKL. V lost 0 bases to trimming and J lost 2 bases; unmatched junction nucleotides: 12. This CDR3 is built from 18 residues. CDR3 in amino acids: CASSQDSILSDRQETQYF. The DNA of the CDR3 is TGCGCCAGCAGCCAAGATTCAATTCTATCGGACAGGCAAGAGACCCAGTACTTC.

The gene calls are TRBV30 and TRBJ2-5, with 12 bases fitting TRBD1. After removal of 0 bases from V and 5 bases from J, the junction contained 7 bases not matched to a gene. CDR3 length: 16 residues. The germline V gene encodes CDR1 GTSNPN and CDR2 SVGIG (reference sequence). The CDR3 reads CAWSVPGTGGWETQYF. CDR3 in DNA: TGTGCCTGGAGTGTACCCGGGACAGGGGGCTGGGAGACCCAGTACTTC.

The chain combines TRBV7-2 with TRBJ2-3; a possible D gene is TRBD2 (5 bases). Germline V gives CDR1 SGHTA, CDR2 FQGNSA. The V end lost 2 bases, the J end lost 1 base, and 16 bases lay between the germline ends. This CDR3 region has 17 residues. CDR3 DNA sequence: TGTGCCAGCAGCTTACTCCCAATTAAGGGAGGCACAGATACGCAGTATTTT. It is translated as CASSLLPIKGGTDTQYF.

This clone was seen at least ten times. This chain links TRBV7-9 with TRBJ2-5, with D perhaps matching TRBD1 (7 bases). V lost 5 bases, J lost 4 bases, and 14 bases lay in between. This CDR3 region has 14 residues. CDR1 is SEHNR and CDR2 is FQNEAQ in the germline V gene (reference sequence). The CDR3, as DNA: TGTGCCAGCAGCGCTGGGCAGGGGGGAGAGACCCAGTACTTC. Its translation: CASSAGQGGETQYF.

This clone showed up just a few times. CDR3: CASSFRTSEYNEQFF. CDR3 DNA sequence: TGTGCCAGCAGCTTCAGGACTAGCGAGTACAATGAGCAGTTCTTC. The chain joins TRBV5-4 to TRBJ2-1; 9 bases line up with TRBD2. There are 15 residues in the CDR3. Germline V lookup: CDR1 SGHNT, CDR2 YYREEE (reference sequence). V was pared by 2 bases and J by 4 bases, with 4 bases of the junction left unmatched.